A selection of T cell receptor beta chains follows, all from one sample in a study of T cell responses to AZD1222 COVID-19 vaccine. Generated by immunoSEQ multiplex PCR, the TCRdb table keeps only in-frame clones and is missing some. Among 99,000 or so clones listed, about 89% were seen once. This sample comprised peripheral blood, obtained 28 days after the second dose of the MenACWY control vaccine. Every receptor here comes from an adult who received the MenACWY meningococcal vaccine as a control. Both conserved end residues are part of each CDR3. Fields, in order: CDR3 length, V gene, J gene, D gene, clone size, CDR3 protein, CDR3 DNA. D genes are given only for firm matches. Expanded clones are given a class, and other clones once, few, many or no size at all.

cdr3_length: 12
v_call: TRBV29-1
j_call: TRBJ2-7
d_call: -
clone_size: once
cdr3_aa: CSVTGLLSEQYF
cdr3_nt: TGCAGCGTGACGGGACTCCTCTCCGAGCAGTACTTC

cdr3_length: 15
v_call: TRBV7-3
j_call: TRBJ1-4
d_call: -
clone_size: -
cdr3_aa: CASSSEGLANEKLFF
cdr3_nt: TGTGCCAGCAGCTCAGAGGGGCTGGCTAATGAAAAACTGTTTTTT

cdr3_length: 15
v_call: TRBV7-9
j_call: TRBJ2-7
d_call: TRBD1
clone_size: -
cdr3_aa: CASSLAETGKNEQYF
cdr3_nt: TGTGCCAGCAGCTTAGCCGAGACAGGGAAGAACGAGCAGTACTTC

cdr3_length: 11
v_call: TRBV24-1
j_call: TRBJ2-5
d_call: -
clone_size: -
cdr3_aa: CATSDHTAQYF
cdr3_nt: TGTGCCACCAGTGACCACACCGCACAGTACTTC

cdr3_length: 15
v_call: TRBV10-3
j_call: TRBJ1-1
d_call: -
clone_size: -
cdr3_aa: CATLTDGRTNTEAFF
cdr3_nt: TGTGCCACCCTCACCGACGGGCGGACGAACACTGAAGCTTTCTTT

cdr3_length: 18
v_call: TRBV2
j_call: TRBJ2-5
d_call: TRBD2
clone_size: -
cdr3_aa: CASRAGTSGGASQETQYF
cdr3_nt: TGTGCCAGCAGAGCCGGGACTAGCGGGGGGGCCTCCCAAGAGACCCAGTACTTC

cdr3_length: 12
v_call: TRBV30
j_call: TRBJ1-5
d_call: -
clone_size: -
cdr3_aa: CAWSVRDQPQHF
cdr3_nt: TGTGCCTGGAGTGTACGGGATCAGCCCCAGCATTTT

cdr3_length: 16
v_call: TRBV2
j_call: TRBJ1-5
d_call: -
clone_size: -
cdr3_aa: CASSEEEADSNQPQHF
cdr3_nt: TGTGCCAGCAGTGAAGAGGAGGCGGATAGCAATCAGCCCCAGCATTTT

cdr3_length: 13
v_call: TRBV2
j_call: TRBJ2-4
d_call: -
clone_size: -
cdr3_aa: CASRGTAKNIQYF
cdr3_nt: TGTGCCAGCAGGGGGACAGCCAAAAACATTCAGTACTTC

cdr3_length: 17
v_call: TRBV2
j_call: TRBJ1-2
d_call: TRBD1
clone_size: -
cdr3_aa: CASSDPGQGLRGYGYTF
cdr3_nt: TGTGCCAGCAGTGATCCGGGACAGGGGTTACGGGGCTATGGCTACACCTTC

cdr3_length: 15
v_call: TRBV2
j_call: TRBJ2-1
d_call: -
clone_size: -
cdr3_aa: CASRALSFSYNEQFF
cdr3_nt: TGTGCCAGCAGGGCGCTAAGCTTCTCCTACAATGAGCAGTTCTTC

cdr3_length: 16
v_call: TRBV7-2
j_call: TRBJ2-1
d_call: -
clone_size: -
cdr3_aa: CASSLVGGSSYNEQFF
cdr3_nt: TGTGCCAGCAGCTTAGTTGGGGGGAGCTCCTACAATGAGCAGTTCTTC

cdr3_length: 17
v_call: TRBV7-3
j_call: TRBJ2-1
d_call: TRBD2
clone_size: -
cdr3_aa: CASSPLGGGGAGNEQFF
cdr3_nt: TGTGCCAGCAGCCCCTTAGGAGGCGGGGGGGCCGGTAATGAGCAGTTCTTC

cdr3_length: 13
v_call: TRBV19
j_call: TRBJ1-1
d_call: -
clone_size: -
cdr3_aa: CASGGGSNTEAFF
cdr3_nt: TGTGCCAGTGGGGGAGGGTCGAACACTGAAGCTTTCTTT

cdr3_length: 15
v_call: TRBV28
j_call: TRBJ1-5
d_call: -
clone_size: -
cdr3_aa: CASIRGGGGNQPQHF
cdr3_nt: TGTGCCAGCATAAGAGGGGGAGGTGGCAATCAGCCCCAGCATTTT

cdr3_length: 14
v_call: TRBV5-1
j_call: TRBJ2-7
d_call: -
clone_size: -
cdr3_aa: CASSLGGGSYEQYF
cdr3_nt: TGCGCCAGCAGCTTGGGAGGGGGCTCCTACGAGCAGTACTTC

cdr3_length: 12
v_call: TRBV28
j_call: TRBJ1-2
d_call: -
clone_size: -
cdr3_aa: CASIRGDYGYTF
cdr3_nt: TGTGCCAGCATTAGGGGCGACTATGGCTACACCTTC

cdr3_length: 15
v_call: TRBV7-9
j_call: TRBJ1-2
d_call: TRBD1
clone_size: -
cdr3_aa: CASSGVQGGLSGYTF
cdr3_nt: TGTGCCAGCAGCGGAGTACAGGGGGGCCTCTCTGGCTACACCTTC

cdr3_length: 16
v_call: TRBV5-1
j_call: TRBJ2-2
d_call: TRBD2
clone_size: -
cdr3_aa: CASSSRLAGNTGELFF
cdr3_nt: TGCGCCAGCAGCTCCCGACTAGCGGGGAACACCGGGGAGCTGTTTTTT

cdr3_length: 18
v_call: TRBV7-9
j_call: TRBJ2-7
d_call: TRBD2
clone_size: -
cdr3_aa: CASSFVPGLAGGSYEQYF
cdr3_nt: TGTGCCAGCAGCTTCGTCCCGGGACTAGCGGGGGGCTCTTACGAGCAGTACTTC

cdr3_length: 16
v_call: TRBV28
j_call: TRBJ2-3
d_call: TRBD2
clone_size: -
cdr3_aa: CASSPLLAGATDTQYF
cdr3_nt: TGTGCCAGCAGTCCCCTACTAGCGGGGGCCACAGATACGCAGTATTTT

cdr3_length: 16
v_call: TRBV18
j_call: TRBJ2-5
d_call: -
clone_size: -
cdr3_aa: CASSRQGLTLEETQYF
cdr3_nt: TGTGCCAGCTCACGGCAGGGGCTCACCCTAGAAGAGACCCAGTACTTC

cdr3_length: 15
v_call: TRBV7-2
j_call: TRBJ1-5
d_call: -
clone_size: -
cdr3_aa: CASSSPRGSGQPQHF
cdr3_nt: TGTGCCAGCAGCTCTCCGCGGGGTTCGGGTCAGCCCCAGCATTTT

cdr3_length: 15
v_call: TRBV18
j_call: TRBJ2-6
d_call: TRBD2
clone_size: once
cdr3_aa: CASSPGGAGANVLTF
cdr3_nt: TGTGCCAGCTCACCAGGGGGGGCTGGGGCCAACGTCCTGACTTTC

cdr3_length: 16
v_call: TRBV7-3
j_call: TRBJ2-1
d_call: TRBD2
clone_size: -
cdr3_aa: CASSPDSGGANNEQFF
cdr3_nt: TGTGCCAGCAGCCCAGATAGCGGGGGGGCCAACAATGAGCAGTTCTTC

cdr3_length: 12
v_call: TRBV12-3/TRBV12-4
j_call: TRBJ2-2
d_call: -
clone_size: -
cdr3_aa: CASLGNTGELFF
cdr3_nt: TGTGCCAGCCTGGGGAACACCGGGGAGCTGTTTTTT

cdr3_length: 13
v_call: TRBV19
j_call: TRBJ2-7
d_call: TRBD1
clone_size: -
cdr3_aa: CASSPRTGDEQYF
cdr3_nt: TGTGCCAGTAGTCCGAGGACAGGTGACGAGCAGTACTTC

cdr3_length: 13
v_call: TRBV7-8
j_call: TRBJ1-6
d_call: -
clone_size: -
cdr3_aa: CASSRRSDSPLHF
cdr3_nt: TGTGCCAGCAGCCGCCGATCCGATTCACCCCTCCACTTT

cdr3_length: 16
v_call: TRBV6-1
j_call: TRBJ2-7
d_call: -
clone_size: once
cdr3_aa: CASSEEVSPSSYEQYF
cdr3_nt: TGTGCCAGCAGTGAAGAGGTCAGCCCTAGCTCCTACGAGCAGTACTTC

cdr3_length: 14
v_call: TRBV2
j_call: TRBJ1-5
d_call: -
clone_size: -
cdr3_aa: CASSEATARGAQHF
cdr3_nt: TGTGCCAGCAGTGAAGCCACAGCTAGGGGAGCCCAGCATTTT

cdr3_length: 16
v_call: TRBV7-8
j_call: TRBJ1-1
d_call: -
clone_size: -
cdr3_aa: CASSLAIFRMNTEAFF
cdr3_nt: TGTGCCAGCAGCTTAGCTATTTTCAGAATGAACACTGAAGCTTTCTTT

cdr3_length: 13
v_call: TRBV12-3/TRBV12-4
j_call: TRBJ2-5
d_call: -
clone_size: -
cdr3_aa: CASRPRESETQYF
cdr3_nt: TGTGCCAGCAGACCCCGGGAGTCAGAGACCCAGTACTTC

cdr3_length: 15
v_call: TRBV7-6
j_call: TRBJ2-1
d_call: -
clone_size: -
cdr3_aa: CASSAAGSSYNEQFF
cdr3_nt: TGTGCCAGCAGCGCCGCGGGGAGCTCCTACAATGAGCAGTTCTTC

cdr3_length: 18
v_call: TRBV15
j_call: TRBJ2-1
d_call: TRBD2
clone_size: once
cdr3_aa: CATSGGLAGESSYNEQFF
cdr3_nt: TGTGCCACCAGCGGGGGACTAGCGGGGGAAAGCTCCTACAATGAGCAGTTCTTC

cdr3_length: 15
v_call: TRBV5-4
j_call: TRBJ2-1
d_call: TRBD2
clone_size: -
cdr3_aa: CASSLVGGGHNEQFF
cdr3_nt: TGTGCCAGCAGCTTGGTCGGCGGGGGGCATAATGAGCAGTTCTTC

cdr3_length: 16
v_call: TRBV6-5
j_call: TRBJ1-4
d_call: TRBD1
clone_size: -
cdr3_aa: CASSYSRDRRVGELFF
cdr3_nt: TGTGCCAGCAGTTACTCTAGGGACAGGAGAGTCGGGGAACTGTTTTTT

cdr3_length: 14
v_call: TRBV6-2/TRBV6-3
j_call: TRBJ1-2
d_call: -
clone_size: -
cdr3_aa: CASSFGQTNYGYTF
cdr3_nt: TGTGCCAGCAGTTTCGGACAGACCAACTATGGCTACACCTTC

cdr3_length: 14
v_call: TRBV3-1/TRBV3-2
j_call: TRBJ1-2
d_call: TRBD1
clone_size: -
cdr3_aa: CASSQVTGEDGYTF
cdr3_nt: TGTGCCAGCAGCCAAGTGACAGGGGAGGATGGCTACACCTTC

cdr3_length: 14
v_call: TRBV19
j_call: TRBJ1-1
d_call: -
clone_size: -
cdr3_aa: CASTSWGQAGGAFF
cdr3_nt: TGTGCCAGTACCTCTTGGGGGCAGGCTGGGGGAGCTTTCTTT

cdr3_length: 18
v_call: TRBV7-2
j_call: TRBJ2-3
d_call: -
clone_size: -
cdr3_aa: CASSLYGGGAASTDTQYF
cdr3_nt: TGTGCCAGCAGCTTATACGGAGGAGGGGCAGCTAGCACAGATACGCAGTATTTT